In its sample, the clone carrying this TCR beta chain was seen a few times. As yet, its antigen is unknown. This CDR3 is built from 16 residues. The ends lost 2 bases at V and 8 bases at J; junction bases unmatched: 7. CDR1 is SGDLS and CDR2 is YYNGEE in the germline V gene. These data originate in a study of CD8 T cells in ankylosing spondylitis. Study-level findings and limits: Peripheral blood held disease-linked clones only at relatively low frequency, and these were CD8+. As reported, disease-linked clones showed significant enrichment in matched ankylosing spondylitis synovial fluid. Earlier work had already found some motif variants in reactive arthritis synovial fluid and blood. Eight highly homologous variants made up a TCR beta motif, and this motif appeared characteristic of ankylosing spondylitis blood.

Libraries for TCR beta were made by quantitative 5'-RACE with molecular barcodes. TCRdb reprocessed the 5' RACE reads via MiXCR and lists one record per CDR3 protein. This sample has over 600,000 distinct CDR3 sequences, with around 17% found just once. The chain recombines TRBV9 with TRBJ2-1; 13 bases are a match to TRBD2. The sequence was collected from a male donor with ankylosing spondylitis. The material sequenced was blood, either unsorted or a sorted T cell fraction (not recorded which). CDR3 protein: CASSVRLAGGIDEQFF. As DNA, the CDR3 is TGTGCCAGCAGCGTCCGACTAGCGGGAGGAATAGATGAGCAGTTCTTC.